The 5 T cell receptor beta chains below were found in one sample sequenced in a study of T cells in Graves' hyperthyroidism and ophthalmopathy. Amplified TCR beta CDR3 regions came from RNA transcripts. Initially, a first-round RT-PCR of the TCR CDR3 employed the HTBI primer set. TCRdb reanalysed the multiplex PCR reads using MiXCR and keeps one entry per CDR3 protein. Among around 600,000 distinct CDR3 sequences listed, approximately 16% were seen once. The sample consisted of blood. All receptors derive from a woman aged 40-49 years with Graves' ophthalmopathy.

This clonotype was picked up a small number of times. The J gene is TRBJ2-5, the V gene TRBV14, with a tentative D call TRBD2 (6 bases). This CDR3 spans 17 amino acids. V lost 4 bases and J 7 bases, leaving 25 bases between the germline ends. Germline loops: CDR1 SGHDN, CDR2 FVKESK. In DNA, the CDR3 is TGTGCCAGCAGCCTCGGAGGGGCATCAGACCGAATTGGGACCCAGTACTTC. Encoded protein: CASSLGGASDRIGTQYF.

V is TRBV7-9 and J is TRBJ2-2; D is perhaps TRBD2 (6 bases). There are 16 residues in the CDR3. With 4 bases removed from V and 2 bases from J, the gap between germline ends came to 14 bases. Germline CDR1 is SEHNR and CDR2 is FQNEAQ (reference sequence). The CDR3 here is CASSSPGTDNTGELFF. The DNA of the CDR3 is TGTGCCAGCAGCTCTCCCGGGACTGATAACACCGGGGAGCTGTTTTTT.

This clonotype was found a few times. The J gene is TRBJ2-2, the V gene TRBV6-5; weak D call: TRBD1 (6 bases). Between the trimmed V and J ends, which lost 4 bases and 6 bases, there was a span of 9 bases. Per germline, CDR1 MNHEY and CDR2 SVGAGI. The CDR3 spans 13 residues. In nucleotides, the CDR3 is TGTGCCAGCAGTTCCGCAGGGGCCGGGGAGCTGTTTTTT. Encoded protein: CASSSAGAGELFF.

This clonotype was recorded many times. The chain is built from TRBV20-1 and TRBJ2-1; 9 positions match TRBD2. The CDR3 covers 13 residues. Germline values: CDR1 DFQATT, CDR2 SNEGSKA (reference sequence). V shed 6 bases, J shed 10 bases, and the junction held 10 bases outside the gene matches. CDR3 loop: CSATLAGVGEQFF. The CDR3 region has the DNA TGCAGTGCCACTTTAGCGGGAGTAGGCGAGCAGTTCTTC.

The chain employs TRBV6-1 and TRBJ2-3, with 13 bases that match TRBD2. Germline V CDR1 and CDR2: MNHNS, SASEGT. The CDR3 has 19 residues. After removal of 7 bases from V and 4 bases from J, the junction contained 17 bases not matched to a gene. CDR3 nucleotide sequence: TGTGCCAGCAAGACCGCTGAAGGGACTAGCGGGAAATTGCCAGATACGCAGTATTTT. The encoded protein is CASKTAEGTSGKLPDTQYF.